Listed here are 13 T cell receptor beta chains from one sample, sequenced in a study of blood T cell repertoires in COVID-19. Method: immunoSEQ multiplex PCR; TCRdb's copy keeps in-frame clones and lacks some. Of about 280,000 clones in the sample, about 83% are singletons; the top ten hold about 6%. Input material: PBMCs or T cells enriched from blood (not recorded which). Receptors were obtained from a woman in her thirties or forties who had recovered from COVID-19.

The CDR3 here is CASSQGQGSNEKLFF. CDR3 sequence (DNA): TGCGCCAGCAGCCAGGGACAGGGTTCTAATGAAAAACTGTTTTTT. The rearrangement links TRBV4-3 to TRBJ1-4, with 9 bases lining up with TRBD1. The CDR3 is made up of 15 amino acids. Germline CDR1 is LGHNA and CDR2 is YSLEER. V lost 3 bases, J lost 3 bases, and 2 bases stayed unmatched.

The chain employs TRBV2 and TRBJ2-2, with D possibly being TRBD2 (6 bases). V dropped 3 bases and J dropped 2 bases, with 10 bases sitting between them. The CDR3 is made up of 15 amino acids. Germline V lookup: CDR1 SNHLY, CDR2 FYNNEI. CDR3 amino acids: CASSEGRPNTGELFF. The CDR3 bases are TGTGCCAGCAGTGAGGGGAGGCCAAACACCGGGGAGCTGTTTTTT. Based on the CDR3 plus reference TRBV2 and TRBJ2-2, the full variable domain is EPEVTQTPSHQVTQMGQEVILRCVPISNHLYFYWYRQILGQKVEFLVSFYNNEISEKSEIFDDQFSVERPDGSNFTLKIRSTKLEDSAMYFCASSEGRPNTGELFFGEGSRLTVL.

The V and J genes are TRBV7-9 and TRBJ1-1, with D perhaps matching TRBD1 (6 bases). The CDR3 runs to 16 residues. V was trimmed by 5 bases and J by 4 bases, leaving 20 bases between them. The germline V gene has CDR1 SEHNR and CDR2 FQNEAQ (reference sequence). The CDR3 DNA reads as TGTGCCAGCAGCCCCACCGCTTACAGGGTTTCCACTGAAGCTTTCTTT. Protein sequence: CASSPTAYRVSTEAFF. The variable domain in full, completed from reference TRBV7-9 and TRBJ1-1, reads DTGVSQNPRHKITKRGQNVTFRCDPISEHNRLYWYRQTLGQGPEFLTYFQNEAQLEKSRLLSDRFSAERPKGSFSTLEIQRTEQGDSAMYLCASSPTAYRVSTEAFFGQGTRLTVV.

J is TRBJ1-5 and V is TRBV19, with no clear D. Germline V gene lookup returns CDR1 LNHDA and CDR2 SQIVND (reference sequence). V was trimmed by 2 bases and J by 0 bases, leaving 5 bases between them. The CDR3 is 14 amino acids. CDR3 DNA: TGTGCCAGTAGTATATTTAGTAGCAATCAGCCCCAGCATTTT. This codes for CASSIFSSNQPQHF.

In nucleotides, the CDR3 is TGTGCCAGCAGCAACTTCGGACAGGGTTACATCTGGCCCTACGAGCAGTACTTC. Translating it yields CASSNFGQGYIWPYEQYF. This chain links TRBV21-1 with TRBJ2-7; the table names TRBD1, a call not compared with the DNA. TRBV21-1 corresponds to a pseudogene. The CDR3 contains 18 residues.

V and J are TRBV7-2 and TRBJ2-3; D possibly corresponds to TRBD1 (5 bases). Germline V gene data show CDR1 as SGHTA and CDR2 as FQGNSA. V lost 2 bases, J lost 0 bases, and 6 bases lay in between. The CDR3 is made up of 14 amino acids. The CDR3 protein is CASSLYRSTDTQYF. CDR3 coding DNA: TGTGCCAGCAGCTTATACAGGAGCACAGATACGCAGTATTTT.

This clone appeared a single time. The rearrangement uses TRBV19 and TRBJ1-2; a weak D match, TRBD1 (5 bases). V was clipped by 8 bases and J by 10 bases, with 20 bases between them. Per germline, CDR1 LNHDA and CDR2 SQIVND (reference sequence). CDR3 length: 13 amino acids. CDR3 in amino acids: CASGDFQSPPYTF. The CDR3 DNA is TGTGCCAGTGGGGACTTCCAATCACCCCCCTACACCTTC.

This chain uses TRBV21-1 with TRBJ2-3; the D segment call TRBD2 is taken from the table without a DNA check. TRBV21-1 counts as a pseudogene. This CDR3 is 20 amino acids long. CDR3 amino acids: CASSKASGYPLPASTDTQYF. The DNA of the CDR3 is TGTGCCAGCAGCAAAGCTAGCGGATATCCTCTCCCCGCTAGCACAGATACGCAGTATTTT.

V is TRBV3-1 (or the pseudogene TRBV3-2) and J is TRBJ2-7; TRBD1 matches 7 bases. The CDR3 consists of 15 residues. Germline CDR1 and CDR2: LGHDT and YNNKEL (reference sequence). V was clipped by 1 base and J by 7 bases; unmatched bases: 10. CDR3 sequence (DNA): TGTGCCAGCAGCCAAGGTTACAGGGGATTTGGAGAGCAGTACTTC. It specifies CASSQGYRGFGEQYF.

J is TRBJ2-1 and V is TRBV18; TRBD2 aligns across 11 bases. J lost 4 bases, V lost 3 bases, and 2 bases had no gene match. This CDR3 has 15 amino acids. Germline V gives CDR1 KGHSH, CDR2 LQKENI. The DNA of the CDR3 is TGTGCCAGCTCACCGACTAGCGGGACGTACAATGAGCAGTTCTTC. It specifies CASSPTSGTYNEQFF.

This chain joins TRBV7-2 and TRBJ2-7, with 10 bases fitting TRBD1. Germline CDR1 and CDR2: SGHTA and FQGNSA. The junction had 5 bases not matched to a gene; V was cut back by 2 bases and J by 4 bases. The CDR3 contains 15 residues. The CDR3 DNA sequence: TGTGCCAGCAGCTTATCGGACAGGGGGGAGTACGAGCAGTACTTC. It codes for CASSLSDRGEYEQYF.

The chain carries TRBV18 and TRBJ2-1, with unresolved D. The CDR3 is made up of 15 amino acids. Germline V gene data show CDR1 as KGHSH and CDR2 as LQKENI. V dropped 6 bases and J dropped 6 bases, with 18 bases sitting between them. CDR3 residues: CASSVRSGPSNEQFF. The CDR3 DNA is TGTGCCAGCTCGGTTAGATCAGGTCCCTCCAATGAGCAGTTCTTC.

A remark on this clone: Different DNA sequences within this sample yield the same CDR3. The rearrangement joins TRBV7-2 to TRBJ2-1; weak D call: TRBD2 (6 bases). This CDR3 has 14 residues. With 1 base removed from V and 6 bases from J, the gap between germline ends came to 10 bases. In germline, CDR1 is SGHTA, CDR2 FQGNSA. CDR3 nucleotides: TGTGCCAGCAGCTTAGAACTAGCAGGCAATGAGCAGTTCTTC. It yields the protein CASSLELAGNEQFF.